This T cell receptor (beta chain) was recovered during a study of blood T cell repertoires in COVID-19. At the level of the study: From T cells, B-cell-depleted T cells, or PBMCs came the material, which was cDNA or gDNA.

Before being deemed recovered, Cohort 3 donors had two negative PCRs, clearance, or symptom resolution. How the authors handled the data: Counts of nucleated cells, estimated from reference gene primer amplification, were obtained. Sequencing used immunoSEQ multiplex PCR; TCRdb keeps in-frame clones, though not all of them. V and J calls plus clone size are reproduced from that table; the DNA served to infer D and trimming. The sample lists approximately 300,000 clones, roughly nine tenths seen once, with about 5% in the top ten. CDR3 size: 15 residues. The trim removed 1 base at V and 7 bases at J, leaving 5 bases unmatched. CDR1 SGHVS and CDR2 FQNEAQ come from the germline V gene.

This TCR was recovered from a man aged 55 to 70 who had recovered from COVID-19. The sample consisted of PBMCs or T cells enriched from blood (not recorded which). V and J are TRBV7-8 and TRBJ2-1; 9 bases fit TRBD2. The CDR3 DNA is TGTGCCAGCAGCTTAGGGCGGCTAGCGGGGAATGAGCAGTTCTTC. Protein: CASSLGRLAGNEQFF.